What follows is one T cell receptor (beta chain) and its context. Original processing methods: Amplification of reference gene primers was used by the study to estimate nucleated cell counts. TCRdb's table, derived via immunoSEQ multiplex PCR, lists solely in-frame clones and lacks some. That table gives V, J and clone size, and the DNA gave D and trimming. The sample includes about 89,000 clones, about 80% of them seen just once. These data belong to a study of blood T cell repertoires in COVID-19. About the research overall: Material from acute and convalescent COVID-19 was sourced from the United States, Italy and Spain. Sources were T cells, B-cell-depleted T cells, or PBMCs; the material itself was cDNA or gDNA.

The specimen sequenced was peripheral blood. This clonotype was obtained from a man aged 70 or older with acute or convalescent COVID-19.

The CDR3 DNA is TGTGCCAGCAGCCGCACGAACAGGGCAGATACGCAGTATTTT. Its translation: CASSRTNRADTQYF. V and J are TRBV3-1 (or the pseudogene TRBV3-2) and TRBJ2-3; D perhaps matches TRBD1 (6 bases). The CDR3 extends over 14 amino acids. Per germline, CDR1 LGHDT and CDR2 YNNKEL (reference sequence). With 4 bases removed from V and 4 bases from J, the gap between germline ends came to 12 bases.